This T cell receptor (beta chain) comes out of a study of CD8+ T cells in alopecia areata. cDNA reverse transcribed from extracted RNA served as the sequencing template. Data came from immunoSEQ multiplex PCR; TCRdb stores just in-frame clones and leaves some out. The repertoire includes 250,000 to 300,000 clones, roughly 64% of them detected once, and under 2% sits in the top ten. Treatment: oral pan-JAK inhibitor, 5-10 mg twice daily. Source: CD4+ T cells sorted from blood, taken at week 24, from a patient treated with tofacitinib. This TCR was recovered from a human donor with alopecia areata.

CDR3 DNA: TGCGCCAGCAGCCACCCCGGCCGGGGGACCTACGAGCAGTACTTC. It codes for CASSHPGRGTYEQYF. V usage is TRBV4-1 and J usage is TRBJ2-7; D perhaps matches TRBD2 (6 bases). Germline V lookup: CDR1 MGHRA, CDR2 YSYEKL. CDR3 length equals 15 residues. Trimming left V 3 bases short and J 2 bases short, with 14 bases between.